This T cell receptor beta chain originates from a study of blood T cell repertoires in COVID-19. Background on the study: Samples representing acute and convalescent COVID-19 were sourced from the United States, Italy and Spain.

Some clones are missing from TCRdb's copy, which holds only in-frame ones; the method was immunoSEQ multiplex PCR. This table has about 180,000 clones, roughly 84% appearing once. Trimming shortened V by 5 bases and J by 0 bases, and 22 bases separated the two germline ends. This CDR3 contains 18 residues. CDR1 is MNHEY, CDR2 SVGEGT, per germline. The sample consisted of peripheral blood. This chain connects TRBV6-2 or TRBV6-3 to TRBJ1-2; tentatively, D is TRBD1 (6 bases). The sequence was obtained from a person in their 70s with COVID-19, enrolled during active disease. The chain's CDR3 is CASSAPGTGFPPNYGYTF. In DNA form, the CDR3 reads TGTGCCAGCAGTGCCCCCGGCACAGGGTTCCCGCCTAACTATGGCTACACCTTC.